This TCR beta chain was observed in a study of blood T cell repertoires in COVID-19. Study-level information: The study drew acute and convalescent COVID-19 samples from the United States, Italy and Spain.

Per the study methods: Amplification of reference gene primers provided the estimated nucleated cell counts. Method: immunoSEQ multiplex PCR; TCRdb's copy keeps in-frame clones and lacks some. V, J and clone size were drawn from that table, and D and trimming were deduced from the DNA. The sample consists of under 80,000 clones, approximately 87% of them appearing once. The CDR3 length is 16 residues. The V gene end was trimmed by 5 bases and the J gene end by 5 bases; junction bases not matched to a gene: 6. Germline V gene data show CDR1 as SEHNR and CDR2 as FQNEAQ (reference sequence). Sequenced input: peripheral blood. The chain couples TRBV7-9 to TRBJ1-6; TRBD1 matches at 10 bases. The receptor was derived from a man aged 45-60 years with active COVID-19. CDR3 sequence reads: CASSTIDRGHNSPLHF. The CDR3 bases are TGTGCCAGCAGCACCATAGACAGGGGGCATAATTCACCCCTCCACTTT.